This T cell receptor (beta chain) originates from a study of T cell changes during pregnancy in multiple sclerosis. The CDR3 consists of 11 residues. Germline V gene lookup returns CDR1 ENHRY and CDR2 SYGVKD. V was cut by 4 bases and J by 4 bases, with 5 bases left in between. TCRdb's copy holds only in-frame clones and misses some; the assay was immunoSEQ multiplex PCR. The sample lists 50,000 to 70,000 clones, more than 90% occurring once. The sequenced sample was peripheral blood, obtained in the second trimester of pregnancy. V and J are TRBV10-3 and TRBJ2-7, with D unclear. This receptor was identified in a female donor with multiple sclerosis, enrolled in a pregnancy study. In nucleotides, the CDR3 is TGTGCCATCAGTGGAGCTTACGAGCAGTACTTC. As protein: CAISGAYEQYF.